These 4 T cell receptor beta chains were all obtained from the same sample, sequenced in a study of cytomegalovirus exposure and HLA in healthy donors. This PCR relied on a set of 60 Vbeta primers and 13 Jbeta primers. Profiled with immunoSEQ multiplex PCR; TCRdb holds only in-frame clones, not every one. The sample lists approximately 150,000 clones, about three quarters occurring once. The sequenced sample was PBMCs. The receptors stem from a middle-aged man in good health and CMV-seronegative.

The J gene is TRBJ2-3, the V gene TRBV7-9; possible D gene TRBD2, 6 bases. The germline CDR1 and CDR2 sequences are SEHNR and FQNEAQ (reference sequence). Trimming removed 5 bases at V and 6 bases at J, with 21 bases between. The CDR3 spans 16 residues. CDR3 region: CASSVTAGTSEDTQYF. The CDR3 DNA follows: TGTGCCAGCAGCGTCACGGCGGGGACCTCAGAGGATACGCAGTATTTT.

This sequence joins TRBV6-1 and TRBJ2-7; tentative D call: TRBD1 (5 bases). Germline CDR1 reads MNHNS; CDR2 reads SASEGT. This CDR3 spans 14 amino acids. V was trimmed by 2 bases and J by 7 bases, leaving 15 bases between them. As DNA, the CDR3 is TGTGCCAGCAGTGAAAGATACAGGTTGGGGGAGCAGTACTTC. This encodes CASSERYRLGEQYF.

This chain connects TRBV30 to TRBJ2-7, with D perhaps matching TRBD2 (5 bases). The CDR3 runs to 14 residues. Trimming left V 0 bases short and J 5 bases short, with 14 bases between. CDR1 is GTSNPN and CDR2 is SVGIG in the germline V gene (reference sequence). The DNA for the CDR3 is TGTGCCTGGAGTGTGGAGGTAGGGTTCGACGAGCAGTACTTC. It translates to CAWSVEVGFDEQYF.

About this clone itself: The junction shows a germline mismatch at one end, possibly a read error. The chain couples TRBV13 to TRBJ2-7; the match to TRBD2 covers 7 bases. The CDR3 extends over 11 amino acids. Germline CDR1 and CDR2: PRHDT and FYEKMQ (reference sequence). The CDR3 region is CASSGPGTTSF. The CDR3, as DNA: TGTGCCAGCAGTGGACCCGGGACTACGAGCTTC.